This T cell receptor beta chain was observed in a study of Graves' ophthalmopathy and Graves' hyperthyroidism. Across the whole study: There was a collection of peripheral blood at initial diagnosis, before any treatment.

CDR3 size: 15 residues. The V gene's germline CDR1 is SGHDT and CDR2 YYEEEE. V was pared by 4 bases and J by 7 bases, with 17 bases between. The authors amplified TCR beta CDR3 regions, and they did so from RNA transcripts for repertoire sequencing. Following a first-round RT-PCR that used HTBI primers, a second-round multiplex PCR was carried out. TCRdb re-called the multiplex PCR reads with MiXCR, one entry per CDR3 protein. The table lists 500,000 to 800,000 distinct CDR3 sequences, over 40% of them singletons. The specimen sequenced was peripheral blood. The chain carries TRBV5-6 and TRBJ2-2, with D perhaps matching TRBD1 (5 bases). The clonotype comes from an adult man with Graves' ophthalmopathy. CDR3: CASSVLETDDGELFF. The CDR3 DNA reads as TGTGCCAGCAGCGTCCTTGAGACAGACGACGGGGAGCTGTTTTTT.